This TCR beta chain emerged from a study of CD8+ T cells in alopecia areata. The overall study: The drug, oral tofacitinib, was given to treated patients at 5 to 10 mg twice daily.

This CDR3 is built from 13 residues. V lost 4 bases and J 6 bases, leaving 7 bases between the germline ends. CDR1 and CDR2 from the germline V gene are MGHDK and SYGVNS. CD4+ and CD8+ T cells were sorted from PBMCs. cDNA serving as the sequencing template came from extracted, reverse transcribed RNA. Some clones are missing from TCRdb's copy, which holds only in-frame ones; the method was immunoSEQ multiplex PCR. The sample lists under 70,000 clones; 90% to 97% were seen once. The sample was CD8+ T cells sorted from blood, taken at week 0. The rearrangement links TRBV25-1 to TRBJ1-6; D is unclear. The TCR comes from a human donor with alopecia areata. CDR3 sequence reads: CASSGVGNSPLHF. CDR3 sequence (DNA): TGTGCCAGCAGTGGAGTTGGTAATTCACCCCTCCACTTT.